Listed below are T cell receptor beta chains from one sample, sequenced in a study of shared clonotypes between healthy human individuals. Here immunoSEQ multiplex PCR was the method, and the copy in TCRdb shows in-frame clones only, minus some. Altogether 2 million to 3 million clones are present, 93% being singletons, with the ten largest covering about 0.34%. What was sequenced was naive CD4+ T cells from PBMCs. The receptor source for this set is a man in his late teens or twenties in good health. Some clones in this sample may be carry-over from other donors' samples. CDR3s include the opening cysteine and the closing phenylalanine or tryptophan. Fields, in order: D gene, J gene, V gene, clone size, CDR3 DNA, CDR3 protein. A D gene is named only where the DNA matches it firmly. Expanded clones are given a class, and other clones once, few, many or no size at all.

d_call: .; j_call: TRBJ2-2; v_call: TRBV5-1; clone_size: .; cdr3_nt: TGCGCCAGCAGCTTGGGTTGGACAGCGACCGGGGAGCTGTTTTTT; cdr3_aa: CASSLGWTATGELFF
d_call: TRBD1; j_call: TRBJ1-6; v_call: TRBV6-1; clone_size: .; cdr3_nt: TGTGCCAGCCGGACAGGGGGATACAATTCACCCCTCCACTTT; cdr3_aa: CASRTGGYNSPLHF
d_call: .; j_call: TRBJ1-3; v_call: TRBV10-3; clone_size: .; cdr3_nt: TGTGCCACCGCAAACCAGAACTCTGGAAACACCATATATTTT; cdr3_aa: CATANQNSGNTIYF
d_call: .; j_call: TRBJ2-3; v_call: TRBV6-4; clone_size: .; cdr3_nt: TGTGCCAGCAGTGACTCCTCAAGCACAGATACGCAGTATTTT; cdr3_aa: CASSDSSSTDTQYF
d_call: .; j_call: TRBJ1-5; v_call: TRBV19; clone_size: .; cdr3_nt: TGTGCCAGTAGTATACTGCAGTTTAGCAATCAGCCCCAGCATTTT; cdr3_aa: CASSILQFSNQPQHF
d_call: .; j_call: TRBJ2-5; v_call: TRBV18; clone_size: .; cdr3_nt: TGTGCCAGCAATGACATGAACCTCCAAGAGACCCAGTACTTC; cdr3_aa: CASNDMNLQETQYF
d_call: TRBD1; j_call: TRBJ2-2; v_call: TRBV12-5; clone_size: .; cdr3_nt: TGTGCTAGTGGTTTACAGGGGGACACCGGGGAGCTGTTTTTT; cdr3_aa: CASGLQGDTGELFF
d_call: TRBD2; j_call: TRBJ2-1; v_call: TRBV4-3; clone_size: once; cdr3_nt: TGCGCCAGCAGCCGAGAAGCGGGAGGGATGTCTAATGAGCAGTTCTTC; cdr3_aa: CASSREAGGMSNEQFF
d_call: TRBD2; j_call: TRBJ2-1; v_call: TRBV5-1; clone_size: .; cdr3_nt: TGCGCCAGCAGCTCCCTAGCGGGAGCGGCCAATGAGCAGTTCTTC; cdr3_aa: CASSSLAGAANEQFF
d_call: .; j_call: TRBJ1-3; v_call: TRBV27; clone_size: few; cdr3_nt: TGTGCCAGCAGTCCACGAGCCGGGGGGCGCTCTGGAAACACCATATATTTT; cdr3_aa: CASSPRAGGRSGNTIYF
d_call: .; j_call: TRBJ1-6; v_call: TRBV18; clone_size: once; cdr3_nt: TGTGCCAGCTCACCCCGGGAGGGGTATTCACCCCTCCACTTT; cdr3_aa: CASSPREGYSPLHF
d_call: TRBD2; j_call: TRBJ2-2; v_call: TRBV28; clone_size: .; cdr3_nt: TGTGCCAGCAGTTTCGGGGGGATGAGGACCGGGGAGCTGTTTTTT; cdr3_aa: CASSFGGMRTGELFF
d_call: .; j_call: TRBJ2-2; v_call: TRBV7-7; clone_size: .; cdr3_nt: TGTGCCAGCAGCCCAGGGAACACCGGGGAGCTGTTTTTT; cdr3_aa: CASSPGNTGELFF
d_call: TRBD1; j_call: TRBJ1-2; v_call: TRBV10-1; clone_size: .; cdr3_nt: TGCGCCAGCAGTGAGGACAGGGAGCTCCCTAACTATGGCTACACCTTC; cdr3_aa: CASSEDRELPNYGYTF
d_call: .; j_call: TRBJ2-2; v_call: TRBV5-8; clone_size: .; cdr3_nt: TGTGCCAGCAGCTTCGACACCGGGGAGCTGTTTTTT; cdr3_aa: CASSFDTGELFF
d_call: .; j_call: TRBJ1-1; v_call: TRBV21-1; clone_size: .; cdr3_nt: TGTGCCAGCAGCAAAGGGGCAGGGGGCTCCTCTCTTGAAGCTTTCTTT; cdr3_aa: CASSKGAGGSSLEAFF
d_call: TRBD1; j_call: TRBJ1-1; v_call: TRBV6-6; clone_size: .; cdr3_nt: TGTGCCAGCAAGGACAGGGATTACACTGAAGCTTTCTTT; cdr3_aa: CASKDRDYTEAFF
d_call: .; j_call: TRBJ1-2; v_call: TRBV21-1; clone_size: .; cdr3_nt: TGTGCCAGCAGCAAAGGGGGGCAAGGGGGCTGTGGCTACACCTTC; cdr3_aa: CASSKGGQGGCGYTF
d_call: TRBD1; j_call: TRBJ2-7; v_call: TRBV5-1; clone_size: .; cdr3_nt: TGCGCCAGCAGCCGTCGGGACAGGCACTACGAGCAGTACTTC; cdr3_aa: CASSRRDRHYEQYF
d_call: .; j_call: TRBJ2-3; v_call: TRBV2; clone_size: .; cdr3_nt: TGTGCCAGCAGTGTCGGGAGAACAGATACGCAGTATTTT; cdr3_aa: CASSVGRTDTQYF
d_call: .; j_call: TRBJ1-1; v_call: TRBV7-9; clone_size: few; cdr3_nt: TGTGCCAGCAGTGTGGGACGTTTGAACACTGAAGCTTTCTTT; cdr3_aa: CASSVGRLNTEAFF
d_call: TRBD1; j_call: TRBJ1-2; v_call: TRBV29-1; clone_size: .; cdr3_nt: TGCAGCGTTGAAGACTGGGACAGAGGCTACACCTTC; cdr3_aa: CSVEDWDRGYTF
d_call: .; j_call: TRBJ1-1; v_call: TRBV27; clone_size: .; cdr3_nt: TGTGCCAGCCAACTGAGGGGGAACACTGAAGCTTTCTTT; cdr3_aa: CASQLRGNTEAFF
d_call: TRBD1; j_call: TRBJ2-1; v_call: TRBV10-3; clone_size: .; cdr3_nt: TGTGCCATCAGGAGGGACAGGAGCTCCTACAATGAGCAGTTCTTC; cdr3_aa: CAIRRDRSSYNEQFF
d_call: .; j_call: TRBJ1-4; v_call: TRBV6-1; clone_size: .; cdr3_nt: TGTGCCAGCAGTGAAGCGCTTTCCGCAACTAATGAAAAACTGTTTTTT; cdr3_aa: CASSEALSATNEKLFF
d_call: .; j_call: TRBJ2-1; v_call: TRBV30; clone_size: .; cdr3_nt: TGTGCCTTGAGGCGGGTGTTCTCCTACAATGAGCAGTTCTTC; cdr3_aa: CALRRVFSYNEQFF
d_call: TRBD2; j_call: TRBJ2-1; v_call: TRBV28; clone_size: .; cdr3_nt: TGTGCCAGCAGTTTATTAGCGGGCATTTACAATGAGCAGTTCTTC; cdr3_aa: CASSLLAGIYNEQFF
d_call: .; j_call: TRBJ2-7; v_call: TRBV29-1; clone_size: .; cdr3_nt: TGCAGCGCCACCGACGGGGCCTACGAGCAGTACTTC; cdr3_aa: CSATDGAYEQYF
d_call: .; j_call: TRBJ2-7; v_call: TRBV28; clone_size: .; cdr3_nt: TGTGCCAGCAGCGTAGGTGGGGATCCGGGATACGAGCAGTACTTC; cdr3_aa: CASSVGGDPGYEQYF
d_call: TRBD1; j_call: TRBJ1-5; v_call: TRBV27; clone_size: .; cdr3_nt: TGTGCCAGCAGCCGAAGGTTTACGTTACAGGGGGCGTCGAGCAATCAGCCCCAGCATTTT; cdr3_aa: CASSRRFTLQGASSNQPQHF
d_call: TRBD1; j_call: TRBJ2-2; v_call: TRBV5-1; clone_size: .; cdr3_nt: TGCGCCAGCTCCGTTAAAACAGGGGGGTCGAACACCGGGGAGCTGTTTTTT; cdr3_aa: CASSVKTGGSNTGELFF
d_call: TRBD1; j_call: TRBJ2-1; v_call: TRBV7-3; clone_size: .; cdr3_nt: TGTGCCAGCAGCTTCGACAGGGGGAACTACAATGAGCAGTTCTTC; cdr3_aa: CASSFDRGNYNEQFF
d_call: .; j_call: TRBJ2-2; v_call: TRBV5-1; clone_size: .; cdr3_nt: TGCGCCAGCAGCTGGACCCAGTTTCGGGACACCGGGGAGCTGTTTTTT; cdr3_aa: CASSWTQFRDTGELFF
d_call: .; j_call: TRBJ2-2; v_call: TRBV4-2; clone_size: .; cdr3_nt: TGTGCCAGCAGCCAAGAGGGTAGCGGTAACACCGGGGAGCTGTTTTTT; cdr3_aa: CASSQEGSGNTGELFF
d_call: .; j_call: TRBJ1-1; v_call: TRBV29-1; clone_size: once; cdr3_nt: TGCAGCGTTGTTGGGATTGAAGCTTTCTTT; cdr3_aa: CSVVGIEAFF
d_call: .; j_call: TRBJ1-4; v_call: TRBV18; clone_size: .; cdr3_nt: TGTGCCAGCTCACCAGGGGGGGCTGGTGAAAAACTGTTTTTT; cdr3_aa: CASSPGGAGEKLFF
d_call: .; j_call: TRBJ2-4; v_call: TRBV5-6; clone_size: .; cdr3_nt: TGTGCCAGCAGCTTGGTTGCGGGGGCTGCAGCCAAAAACATTCAGTACTTC; cdr3_aa: CASSLVAGAAAKNIQYF
d_call: .; j_call: TRBJ1-2; v_call: TRBV6-5; clone_size: once; cdr3_nt: TGTGCCAGCAGTTACGCGGGGGAAAATGGCTACACCTTC; cdr3_aa: CASSYAGENGYTF
d_call: .; j_call: TRBJ2-5; v_call: TRBV9; clone_size: .; cdr3_nt: TGTGCCAGCAGCGTCCTTGGGGGGCCGGAGACCCAGTACTTC; cdr3_aa: CASSVLGGPETQYF
d_call: .; j_call: TRBJ2-3; v_call: TRBV28; clone_size: once; cdr3_nt: TGTGCCAGCAGTTTATTAGGGGGCACAGATACGCAGTATTTT; cdr3_aa: CASSLLGGTDTQYF
d_call: .; j_call: TRBJ2-5; v_call: TRBV28; clone_size: .; cdr3_nt: TGTGCCACCTCCGGGACTGGGGAGACCCAGTACTTC; cdr3_aa: CATSGTGETQYF
d_call: .; j_call: TRBJ2-5; v_call: TRBV18; clone_size: .; cdr3_nt: TGTGCCAGCTCACCCTACGCTGGAGGGGAGACCCAGTACTTC; cdr3_aa: CASSPYAGGETQYF
d_call: .; j_call: TRBJ1-1; v_call: TRBV9; clone_size: .; cdr3_nt: TGTGCCAGCAGCGTAGTTGGAGCGAACACTGAAGCTTTCTTT; cdr3_aa: CASSVVGANTEAFF
d_call: .; j_call: TRBJ2-3; v_call: TRBV5-1; clone_size: .; cdr3_nt: TGCGCCAGCAGCTTACAAAGCGCAGATACGCAGTATTTT; cdr3_aa: CASSLQSADTQYF
d_call: .; j_call: TRBJ1-5; v_call: TRBV28; clone_size: .; cdr3_nt: TGTGCCAGCAGTTCCCCGGGGGCAGACGGGAAACATTTT; cdr3_aa: CASSSPGADGKHF
d_call: .; j_call: TRBJ1-1; v_call: TRBV13; clone_size: .; cdr3_nt: TGTGCCAGCAGCCCCCCGAGGAGGACAACGAACACTGAAGCTTTCTTT; cdr3_aa: CASSPPRRTTNTEAFF
d_call: TRBD2; j_call: TRBJ2-1; v_call: TRBV5-1; clone_size: .; cdr3_nt: TGCGCCAGCAGCTTGGATCCCGGGACTAGCGTGTATGAGCAGTTCTTC; cdr3_aa: CASSLDPGTSVYEQFF
d_call: .; j_call: TRBJ1-1; v_call: TRBV4-1; clone_size: .; cdr3_nt: TGCGCCAGCAGCCAAGAAGAACCGCGGACTGAAGCTTTCTTT; cdr3_aa: CASSQEEPRTEAFF
d_call: .; j_call: TRBJ2-3; v_call: TRBV9; clone_size: .; cdr3_nt: TGTGCCAGCAGCCCAAGAAGGATTAGCACAGATACGCAGTATTTT; cdr3_aa: CASSPRRISTDTQYF
d_call: TRBD1; j_call: TRBJ1-2; v_call: TRBV7-3; clone_size: .; cdr3_nt: TGTGCCAGCAGCTCGACGGGACAGGGGTATGGCTACACCTTC; cdr3_aa: CASSSTGQGYGYTF
d_call: .; j_call: TRBJ1-4; v_call: TRBV18; clone_size: .; cdr3_nt: TGTGCCAGCTCACCCCCCGGGGGGGAAAAACTGTTTTTT; cdr3_aa: CASSPPGGEKLFF